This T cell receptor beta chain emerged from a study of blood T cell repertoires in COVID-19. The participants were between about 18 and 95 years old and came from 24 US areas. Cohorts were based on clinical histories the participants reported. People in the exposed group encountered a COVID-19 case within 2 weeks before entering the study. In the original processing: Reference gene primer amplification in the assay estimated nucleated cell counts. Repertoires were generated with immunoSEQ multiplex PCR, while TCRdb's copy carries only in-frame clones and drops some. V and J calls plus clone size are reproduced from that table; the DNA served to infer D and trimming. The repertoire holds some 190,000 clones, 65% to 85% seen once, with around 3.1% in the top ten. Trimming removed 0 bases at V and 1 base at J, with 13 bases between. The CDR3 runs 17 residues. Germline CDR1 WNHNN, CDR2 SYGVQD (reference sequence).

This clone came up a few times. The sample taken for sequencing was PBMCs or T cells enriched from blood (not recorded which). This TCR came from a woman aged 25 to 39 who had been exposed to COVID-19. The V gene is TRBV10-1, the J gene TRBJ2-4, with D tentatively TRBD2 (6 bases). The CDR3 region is CASSESIGSSAKNIQYF. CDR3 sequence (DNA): TGCGCCAGCAGTGAGTCGATCGGGAGTTCGGCCAAAAACATTCAGTACTTC.